A selection of T cell receptor beta chains follows, all from one sample in a study of T cells in Graves' hyperthyroidism and ophthalmopathy. TCRdb re-analysed the multiplex PCR reads in MiXCR, keeping a single row per CDR3 protein. The sample has roughly 420,000 distinct CDR3 sequences; 15% to 18% are singletons. Input material: blood. All receptors come from a woman younger than 35 with Graves' hyperthyroidism. The CDR3 runs from the conserved cysteine through the conserved F or W. The order of the fields is clone size, V gene, J gene, D gene, CDR3 protein, CDR3 DNA. A D gene is named only where the DNA matches it firmly. The listing skips clone size in some rows; elsewhere it reads once, few, many or a size class.

abundance: many
v_gene: TRBV2
j_gene: TRBJ2-1
d_gene: TRBD2
CDR3aa: CASSESGLAGVNEQFF
CDR3nt: TGTGCCAGCAGTGAATCGGGACTAGCGGGAGTGAATGAGCAGTTCTTC

abundance: many
v_gene: TRBV11-1
j_gene: TRBJ2-3
d_gene: -
CDR3aa: CASSLVLGATSTDTQYF
CDR3nt: TGTGCCAGCAGCTTAGTCCTGGGGGCGACTAGCACAGATACGCAGTATTTT

abundance: -
v_gene: TRBV3-1
j_gene: TRBJ2-5
d_gene: -
CDR3aa: CASSQGALSLQETQYF
CDR3nt: TGTGCCAGCAGCCAAGGCGCCCTTAGTCTCCAAGAGACCCAGTACTTC

abundance: -
v_gene: TRBV6-1
j_gene: TRBJ1-3
d_gene: TRBD1
CDR3aa: CASRRQGVSGNTIYF
CDR3nt: TGTGCCAGCAGGAGACAGGGGGTTTCCGGAAACACCATATATTTT

abundance: many
v_gene: TRBV24-1
j_gene: TRBJ2-1
d_gene: TRBD1
CDR3aa: CATSDPGTDNEQFF
CDR3nt: TGTGCCACCAGTGACCCTGGGACAGACAATGAGCAGTTCTTC

abundance: -
v_gene: TRBV6-5
j_gene: TRBJ1-1
d_gene: -
CDR3aa: CASSYKGPDSEAFF
CDR3nt: TGTGCCAGCAGTTACAAAGGGCCAGACTCTGAAGCTTTCTTT

abundance: many
v_gene: TRBV28
j_gene: TRBJ2-2
d_gene: -
CDR3aa: CASSPDWGGWDTGELFF
CDR3nt: TGTGCCAGCAGTCCCGACTGGGGGGGCTGGGACACCGGGGAGCTGTTTTTT

abundance: many
v_gene: TRBV2
j_gene: TRBJ2-2
d_gene: -
CDR3aa: CASSVTGTTPTGELFF
CDR3nt: TGTGCCAGCAGTGTTACAGGGACCACTCCCACCGGGGAGCTGTTTTTT

abundance: few
v_gene: TRBV19
j_gene: TRBJ1-1
d_gene: TRBD1
CDR3aa: CASSGTGVNSWEMNTEAFF
CDR3nt: TGTGCCAGTAGTGGGACAGGGGTCAACTCTTGGGAAATGAACACTGAAGCTTTCTTT

abundance: -
v_gene: TRBV7-9
j_gene: TRBJ1-4
d_gene: -
CDR3aa: CASRDGSNEKLFF
CDR3nt: TGTGCCAGCCGGGACGGCTCTAATGAAAAACTGTTTTTT

abundance: many
v_gene: TRBV20-1
j_gene: TRBJ2-1
d_gene: -
CDR3aa: CSARERVSYNEQFF
CDR3nt: TGCAGTGCACGTGAGCGGGTCTCCTACAATGAGCAGTTCTTC

abundance: few
v_gene: TRBV6-1
j_gene: TRBJ1-5
d_gene: -
CDR3aa: CASSDRAHYQPQHF
CDR3nt: TGTGCCAGCAGTGACAGAGCCCATTATCAGCCCCAGCATTTT

abundance: many
v_gene: TRBV5-1
j_gene: TRBJ1-3
d_gene: -
CDR3aa: CASSSTLSPSGNTIYF
CDR3nt: TGCGCCAGCAGCTCGACCCTAAGTCCTTCTGGAAACACCATATATTTT

abundance: -
v_gene: TRBV25-1
j_gene: TRBJ1-4
d_gene: -
CDR3aa: CASSTRPTLSEKLFF
CDR3nt: TGTGCCAGCAGTACCCGACCTACTTTATCTGAAAAACTGTTTTTT

abundance: many
v_gene: TRBV24-1
j_gene: TRBJ2-3
d_gene: -
CDR3aa: CATSVAGIHSPSSTDTQYF
CDR3nt: TGTGCCACCAGTGTAGCCGGGATACATTCACCTTCTAGCACAGATACGCAGTATTTT

abundance: -
v_gene: TRBV20-1
j_gene: TRBJ2-5
d_gene: -
CDR3aa: CSALRQGSETQYF
CDR3nt: TGCAGTGCCTTACGCCAGGGGTCGGAGACCCAGTACTTC

abundance: many
v_gene: TRBV7-3
j_gene: TRBJ2-1
d_gene: -
CDR3aa: CASSQLGLAEQFF
CDR3nt: TGTGCCAGCAGCCAACTTGGTCTAGCTGAGCAGTTCTTC

abundance: -
v_gene: TRBV15
j_gene: TRBJ1-1
d_gene: TRBD1
CDR3aa: CATSRRGQFPEAFF
CDR3nt: TGTGCCACCAGTAGGAGGGGGCAGTTTCCTGAAGCTTTCTTT

abundance: many
v_gene: TRBV20-1
j_gene: TRBJ2-7
d_gene: TRBD2
CDR3aa: CSASGGLRSSYEQYF
CDR3nt: TGCAGTGCTAGCGGGGGGTTGAGAAGCTCCTACGAGCAGTACTTC

abundance: many
v_gene: TRBV6-1
j_gene: TRBJ1-1
d_gene: -
CDR3aa: CASSYQGRSEAFF
CDR3nt: TGTGCCAGCAGTTATCAGGGTCGATCTGAAGCTTTCTTT

abundance: few
v_gene: TRBV6-5
j_gene: TRBJ1-4
d_gene: -
CDR3aa: CASSYGGSSGEKLFF
CDR3nt: TGTGCCAGCAGTTACGGGGGCTCCTCGGGGGAAAAACTGTTTTTT

abundance: -
v_gene: TRBV18
j_gene: TRBJ2-5
d_gene: TRBD2
CDR3aa: CASSQPEAGRAETQYF
CDR3nt: TGTGCCAGCTCACAACCCGAAGCGGGACGGGCAGAGACCCAGTACTTC

abundance: few
v_gene: TRBV20-1
j_gene: TRBJ1-1
d_gene: -
CDR3aa: CSANVLSGRRAEAFF
CDR3nt: TGCAGTGCTAATGTATTGTCGGGGCGTAGGGCTGAAGCTTTCTTT

abundance: -
v_gene: TRBV4-1
j_gene: TRBJ1-5
d_gene: -
CDR3aa: CASSQDLVRQPQHF
CDR3nt: TGCGCCAGCAGCCAAGACCTGGTTCGGCAGCCCCAGCATTTT

abundance: many
v_gene: TRBV2
j_gene: TRBJ2-5
d_gene: TRBD2
CDR3aa: CASETGLAGARETQYF
CDR3nt: TGTGCCAGCGAAACGGGACTAGCGGGAGCCCGAGAGACCCAGTACTTC

abundance: many
v_gene: TRBV27
j_gene: TRBJ2-1
d_gene: TRBD2
CDR3aa: CASSLNSGAGGNEQFF
CDR3nt: TGTGCCAGCAGTTTAAACAGCGGGGCGGGTGGTAATGAGCAGTTCTTC

abundance: many
v_gene: TRBV12-3/TRBV12-4
j_gene: TRBJ2-7
d_gene: TRBD2
CDR3aa: CASSPGRGDYEQYF
CDR3nt: TGTGCCAGCAGCCCAGGGCGGGGGGACTACGAGCAGTACTTC

abundance: many
v_gene: TRBV7-2
j_gene: TRBJ2-7
d_gene: TRBD1
CDR3aa: CASSFDRGPYEQYF
CDR3nt: TGTGCCAGCAGCTTCGACAGGGGGCCCTACGAGCAGTACTTC

abundance: many
v_gene: TRBV28
j_gene: TRBJ2-7
d_gene: TRBD1
CDR3aa: CASTLDRGYYEQYF
CDR3nt: TGTGCCAGCACTTTGGACAGGGGATACTACGAGCAGTACTTC

abundance: many
v_gene: TRBV28
j_gene: TRBJ1-5
d_gene: -
CDR3aa: CASSFLQNSNQPQHF
CDR3nt: TGTGCCAGCAGTTTCTTGCAGAATAGCAATCAGCCCCAGCATTTT

abundance: many
v_gene: TRBV9
j_gene: TRBJ1-2
d_gene: -
CDR3aa: CASSAGPRAEYGYTF
CDR3nt: TGTGCCAGCAGCGCGGGACCGCGGGCGGAGTATGGCTACACCTTC

abundance: few
v_gene: TRBV15
j_gene: TRBJ2-6
d_gene: -
CDR3aa: CATSRFGGGRGANVLTF
CDR3nt: TGTGCCACCAGTCGGTTCGGAGGGGGTAGAGGGGCCAACGTCCTGACTTTC

abundance: many
v_gene: TRBV11-2
j_gene: TRBJ2-5
d_gene: -
CDR3aa: CASSSTGESETQYF
CDR3nt: TGTGCCAGCAGCTCTACGGGGGAATCGGAGACCCAGTACTTC

abundance: -
v_gene: TRBV4-1
j_gene: TRBJ1-3
d_gene: TRBD1
CDR3aa: CASSQIRGGAGNTIYF
CDR3nt: TGCGCCAGCAGCCAAATACGAGGGGGCGCCGGAAACACCATATATTTT

abundance: few
v_gene: TRBV5-1
j_gene: TRBJ2-3
d_gene: -
CDR3aa: CASRTDLSTDTQYF
CDR3nt: TGCGCCAGCCGTACAGATCTCAGCACAGATACGCAGTATTTT

abundance: many
v_gene: TRBV5-8
j_gene: TRBJ1-1
d_gene: TRBD1
CDR3aa: CASSWPAYRGLTEAFF
CDR3nt: TGTGCCAGCAGCTGGCCGGCTTACAGGGGGCTCACTGAAGCTTTCTTT

abundance: few
v_gene: TRBV11-2
j_gene: TRBJ1-2
d_gene: -
CDR3aa: CASSLEPSHGYTF
CDR3nt: TGTGCCAGCAGCTTAGAGCCATCCCATGGCTACACCTTC

abundance: many
v_gene: TRBV5-1
j_gene: TRBJ1-1
d_gene: -
CDR3aa: CASSQGLWTGGTEAFF
CDR3nt: TGCGCCAGCAGCCAGGGGCTCTGGACGGGAGGCACTGAAGCTTTCTTT

abundance: many
v_gene: TRBV7-3
j_gene: TRBJ2-5
d_gene: TRBD2
CDR3aa: CASSAQGLAQETQYF
CDR3nt: TGTGCCAGCAGCGCCCAGGGACTAGCACAAGAGACCCAGTACTTC

abundance: -
v_gene: TRBV19
j_gene: TRBJ2-5
d_gene: -
CDR3aa: CASSLQIRDSLRGETQYF
CDR3nt: TGTGCCAGTAGTTTGCAGATCCGGGACTCACTGAGAGGAGAGACCCAGTACTTC

abundance: -
v_gene: TRBV7-9
j_gene: TRBJ1-6
d_gene: -
CDR3aa: CASSLGGGALHF
CDR3nt: TGTGCCAGCAGCTTAGGAGGAGGAGCCCTCCACTTT

abundance: few
v_gene: TRBV28
j_gene: TRBJ1-2
d_gene: TRBD1
CDR3aa: CASSQVQGARGYTF
CDR3nt: TGTGCCAGCAGTCAAGTACAGGGGGCAAGGGGCTACACCTTC

abundance: few
v_gene: TRBV5-1
j_gene: TRBJ2-3
d_gene: -
CDR3aa: CASSPSFGNTDTQYF
CDR3nt: TGCGCCAGCAGCCCCTCATTCGGAAACACAGATACGCAGTATTTT

abundance: few
v_gene: TRBV7-3
j_gene: TRBJ2-5
d_gene: -
CDR3aa: CASSLKALGSQYF
CDR3nt: TGTGCCAGCAGCTTAAAGGCCCTGGGGTCCCAGTACTTC

abundance: many
v_gene: TRBV12-3/TRBV12-4
j_gene: TRBJ2-7
d_gene: -
CDR3aa: CASSKSPGRSSYEQYF
CDR3nt: TGTGCCAGCAGTAAGTCCCCGGGACGGAGCTCCTACGAGCAGTACTTC

abundance: many
v_gene: TRBV20-1
j_gene: TRBJ2-1
d_gene: -
CDR3aa: CSARDTLFGNEQFF
CDR3nt: TGCAGTGCTAGAGACACGTTGTTCGGCAATGAGCAGTTCTTC

abundance: many
v_gene: TRBV2
j_gene: TRBJ2-3
d_gene: TRBD2
CDR3aa: CASEAGPLDTQYF
CDR3nt: TGTGCCAGCGAAGCGGGACCTTTAGATACGCAGTATTTT